This T cell receptor beta chain was sequenced for a study of early T cells in non-severe SARS-CoV-2 infection. As for the study in general: Sequenced bulk RNA came from whole blood that was unsorted, and chains were unpaired.

The TCR library protocol was used to attach unique molecular identifiers. These identifiers were attached to individual cDNA molecules. TCRdb independently ran MiXCR on the 5' RACE reads; one entry per CDR3 protein. The table records 80,000 to 95,000 distinct CDR3 sequences, 16% of them present only once. The V end lost 0 bases, the J end lost 0 bases, and 9 bases lay between the germline ends. This CDR3 has 17 residues. CDR1 and CDR2 (germline): LGHNA, YNFKEQ. The chain uses TRBV4-2 and TRBJ2-6; D unclear. The clonotype was recovered from an adult who was a healthcare worker with PCR-confirmed SARS-CoV-2 infection or an uninfected control (not recorded which). The sequencing used whole blood, collected at baseline. Here the CDR3 reads CASSQEKRFSGANVLTF. CDR3 in DNA: TGTGCCAGCAGCCAAGAGAAACGGTTCTCTGGGGCCAACGTCCTGACTTTC.